This T cell receptor beta chain came from a study of blood T cell repertoires in COVID-19. The germline CDR1 and CDR2 sequences are SGDLS and YYNGEE. The V end was cut by 0 bases, the J end by 2 bases, with 10 bases between. The CDR3 is made up of 15 amino acids. The authors' processing: For nucleated cells, counts were estimated from reference gene primer amplification. Profiling relied on immunoSEQ multiplex PCR, and the TCRdb table lists in-frame clones only, not all of them. The DNA was the basis for D and trimming; V, J and clone size are from that table. Of roughly 230,000 clones listed, around 90% are singletons.

The chain is built from TRBV9 and TRBJ2-3; D is uncertain. The source of this sequence is a human donor in a cohort sampled during active COVID-19. The sample was peripheral blood. CDR3 sequence (DNA): TGTGCCAGCAGCGTAGGAGCTTCCAACACAGATACGCAGTATTTT. Amino acids: CASSVGASNTDTQYF.